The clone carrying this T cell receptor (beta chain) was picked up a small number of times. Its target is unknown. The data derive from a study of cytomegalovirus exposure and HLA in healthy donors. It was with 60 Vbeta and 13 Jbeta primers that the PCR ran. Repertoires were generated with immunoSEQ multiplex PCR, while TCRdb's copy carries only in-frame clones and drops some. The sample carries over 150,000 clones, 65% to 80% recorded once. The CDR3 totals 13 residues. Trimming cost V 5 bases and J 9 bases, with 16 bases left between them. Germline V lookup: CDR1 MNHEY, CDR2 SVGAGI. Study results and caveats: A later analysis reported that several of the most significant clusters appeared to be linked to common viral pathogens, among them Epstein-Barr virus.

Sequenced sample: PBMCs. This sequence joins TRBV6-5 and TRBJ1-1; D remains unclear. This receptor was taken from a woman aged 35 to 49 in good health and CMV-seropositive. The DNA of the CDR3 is TGTGCCAGCAGTCTATCGACGACACAAAAAGCTTTCTTT. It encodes CASSLSTTQKAFF.